The clone carrying this T cell receptor beta chain has just a few counts. The target antigen is unknown. The sample comes from a study of T-cell memory formation after mild COVID-19. Via MiXCR, TCRdb re-called the 5' RACE reads, giving one row per CDR3 protein. The sample has about 130,000 distinct CDR3 sequences, roughly a quarter seen once. Notes on the study in general: Whereas later expanders leaned CD4+, clones contracting day 15 to 85 showed a balanced CD4/CD8 makeup. Contracting CD4+ clones lay largely in CM and EM, with CD8+ ones residing in EMRA.

This clonotype originated in an adult woman who had mild COVID-19 (a few samples of this study predate the infection). Cell type and time point are not known. Specimen: PBMCs or a T cell subset sorted from them (not recorded which).

The CDR3 spells CASSSGDSYEQYF. The CDR3 DNA reads TGTGCCAGCAGTTCCGGGGACAGCTACGAGCAGTACTTC. The chain combines TRBV27 with TRBJ2-7; TRBD1 agrees at 7 bases. This CDR3 contains 13 residues. CDR1 MNHEY and CDR2 SMNVEV come from the germline V gene (reference sequence). The trim removed 4 bases at V and 3 bases at J, leaving 3 bases unmatched.